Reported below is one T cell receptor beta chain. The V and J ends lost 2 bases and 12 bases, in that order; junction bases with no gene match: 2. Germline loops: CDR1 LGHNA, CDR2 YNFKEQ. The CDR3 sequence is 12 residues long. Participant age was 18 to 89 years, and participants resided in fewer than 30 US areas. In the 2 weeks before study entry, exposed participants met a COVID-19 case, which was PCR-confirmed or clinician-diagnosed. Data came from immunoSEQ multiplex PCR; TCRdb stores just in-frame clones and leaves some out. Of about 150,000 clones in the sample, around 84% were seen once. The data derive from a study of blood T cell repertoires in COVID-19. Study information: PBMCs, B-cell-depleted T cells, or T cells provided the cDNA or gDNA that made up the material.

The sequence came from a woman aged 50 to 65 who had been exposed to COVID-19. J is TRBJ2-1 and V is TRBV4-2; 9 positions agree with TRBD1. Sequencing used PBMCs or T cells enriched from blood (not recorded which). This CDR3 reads CASSQTGGTQFF. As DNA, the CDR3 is TGTGCCAGCAGCCAAACAGGGGGCACGCAGTTCTTC.